These T cell receptor beta chains were read from a single sample in a study of early T cells in non-severe SARS-CoV-2 infection. TCRdb ran MiXCR on the 5' RACE reads and lists one entry per CDR3 protein. The data hold more than 70,000 distinct CDR3 sequences, with more than 9% observed a single time. The sequenced sample was whole blood. The source is an adult who was a healthcare worker with PCR-confirmed SARS-CoV-2 infection or an uninfected control (not recorded which). Each CDR3 is given with its conserved first and last residue. A D gene is named only where the DNA matches it firmly. Where a row states a size, it is once, few, many or the class of an expanded clone; other rows omit it.

j_gene: TRBJ2-3; abundance: NA; d_gene: NA; v_gene: TRBV11-2; CDR3aa: CASSARTLPQYF; CDR3nt: TGTGCCAGCAGCGCTCGGACACTCCCGCAGTATTTT
j_gene: TRBJ2-7; abundance: NA; d_gene: NA; v_gene: TRBV27; CDR3aa: CASSSTLFHEQYF; CDR3nt: TGTGCCAGCAGTTCGACGCTTTTCCACGAGCAGTACTTC
j_gene: TRBJ1-5; abundance: few; d_gene: NA; v_gene: TRBV12-3/TRBV12-4; CDR3aa: CASSLEPQHF; CDR3nt: TGTGCCAGCAGTTTAGAGCCCCAGCATTTT
j_gene: TRBJ1-1; abundance: few; d_gene: NA; v_gene: TRBV6-1; CDR3aa: CASRDWTNTEAFF; CDR3nt: TGTGCCAGCAGAGATTGGACGAACACTGAAGCTTTCTTT
j_gene: TRBJ2-1; abundance: few; d_gene: NA; v_gene: TRBV27; CDR3aa: CASRESWVGNEQFF; CDR3nt: TGTGCCTCCCGAGAAAGTTGGGTGGGTAATGAGCAGTTCTTC
j_gene: TRBJ2-5; abundance: NA; d_gene: NA; v_gene: TRBV20-1; CDR3aa: CSARDPGAPVGTQYF; CDR3nt: TGCAGTGCTAGAGATCCCGGAGCCCCGGTCGGGACCCAGTACTTC
j_gene: TRBJ2-7; abundance: NA; d_gene: NA; v_gene: TRBV29-1; CDR3aa: CSALGGLRYEQYF; CDR3nt: TGCAGCGCCCTAGGGGGACTGCGTTACGAGCAGTACTTC
j_gene: TRBJ2-3; abundance: NA; d_gene: NA; v_gene: TRBV12-1; CDR3aa: CASSFGLAGGTDTQYF; CDR3nt: TGTGCCAGCAGCTTTGGACTAGCGGGAGGCACAGATACGCAGTATTTT
j_gene: TRBJ2-7; abundance: NA; d_gene: NA; v_gene: TRBV14; CDR3aa: CASSPMSSYEQYF; CDR3nt: TGTGCCAGCAGCCCAATGAGCTCCTACGAGCAGTACTTC
j_gene: TRBJ2-7; abundance: medium-sized; d_gene: TRBD1; v_gene: TRBV7-9; CDR3aa: CASSWGQGTEDEQYF; CDR3nt: TGTGCCAGCAGCTGGGGACAGGGGACGGAAGACGAGCAGTACTTC
j_gene: TRBJ1-4; abundance: NA; d_gene: TRBD1; v_gene: TRBV20-1; CDR3aa: CSAQGQRIEKLFF; CDR3nt: TGCAGTGCCCAGGGACAGCGAATTGAAAAACTGTTTTTT
j_gene: TRBJ2-1; abundance: many; d_gene: TRBD2; v_gene: TRBV18; CDR3aa: CASSGGLVDYNEQFF; CDR3nt: TGTGCCAGCTCCGGAGGACTAGTAGACTACAATGAGCAGTTCTTC
j_gene: TRBJ1-1; abundance: NA; d_gene: NA; v_gene: TRBV29-1; CDR3aa: CSVPTTPLETEAFF; CDR3nt: TGCAGCGTTCCGACAACTCCTTTGGAGACTGAAGCTTTCTTT
j_gene: TRBJ1-2; abundance: NA; d_gene: TRBD1; v_gene: TRBV29-1; CDR3aa: CSVEGTGSNGYTF; CDR3nt: TGCAGCGTTGAAGGGACAGGGTCGAATGGCTACACCTTC
j_gene: TRBJ2-7; abundance: NA; d_gene: TRBD2; v_gene: TRBV13; CDR3aa: CASSSTMSDSGRSKHEQYF; CDR3nt: TGTGCCAGCAGCTCGACCATGAGCGATAGCGGGAGAAGCAAACACGAGCAGTACTTC
j_gene: TRBJ2-7; abundance: NA; d_gene: NA; v_gene: TRBV12-3/TRBV12-4; CDR3aa: CASSLRGNSYEQYF; CDR3nt: TGTGCCAGCAGTCTCAGGGGCAACTCCTACGAGCAGTACTTC
j_gene: TRBJ2-1; abundance: few; d_gene: NA; v_gene: TRBV29-1; CDR3aa: CSSWGDNEQFF; CDR3nt: TGCAGCTCCTGGGGGGACAATGAGCAGTTCTTC
j_gene: TRBJ2-1; abundance: NA; d_gene: TRBD2; v_gene: TRBV12-3/TRBV12-4; CDR3aa: CASSSSGSTVEQFF; CDR3nt: TGTGCCAGCAGTTCTAGCGGGAGCACAGTTGAGCAGTTCTTC